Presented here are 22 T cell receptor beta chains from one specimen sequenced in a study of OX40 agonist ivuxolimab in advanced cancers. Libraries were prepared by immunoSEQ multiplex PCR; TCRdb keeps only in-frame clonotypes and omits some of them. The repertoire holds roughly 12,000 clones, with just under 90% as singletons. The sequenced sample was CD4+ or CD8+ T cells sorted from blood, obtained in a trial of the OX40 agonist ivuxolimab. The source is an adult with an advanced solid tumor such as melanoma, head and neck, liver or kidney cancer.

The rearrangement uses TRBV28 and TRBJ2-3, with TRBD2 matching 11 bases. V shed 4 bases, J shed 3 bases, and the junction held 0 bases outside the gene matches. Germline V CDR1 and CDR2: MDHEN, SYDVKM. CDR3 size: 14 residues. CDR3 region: CASSSSGGTDTQYF. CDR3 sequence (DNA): TGTGCCAGCAGTTCTAGCGGGGGGACAGATACGCAGTATTTT.

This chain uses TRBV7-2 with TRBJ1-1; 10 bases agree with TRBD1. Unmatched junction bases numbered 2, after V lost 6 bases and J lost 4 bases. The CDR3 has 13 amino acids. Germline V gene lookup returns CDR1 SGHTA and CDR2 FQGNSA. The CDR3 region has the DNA TGTGCCAGCAGTTGGGACAGGGGCACTGAAGCTTTCTTT. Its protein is CASSWDRGTEAFF. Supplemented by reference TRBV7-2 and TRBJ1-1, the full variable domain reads GAGVSQSPSNKVTEKGKDVELRCDPISGHTALYWYRQSLGQGLEFLIYFQGNSAPDKSGLPSDRFSAERTGGSVSTLTIQRTQQEDSAVYLCASSWDRGTEAFFGQGTRLTVV.

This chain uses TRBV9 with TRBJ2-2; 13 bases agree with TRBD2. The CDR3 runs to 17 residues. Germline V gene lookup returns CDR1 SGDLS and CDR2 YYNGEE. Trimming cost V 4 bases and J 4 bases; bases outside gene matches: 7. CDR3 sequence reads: CASSPRGLAGITGELFF. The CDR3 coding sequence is TGTGCCAGCAGCCCCAGGGGACTAGCGGGGATCACCGGGGAGCTGTTTTTT.

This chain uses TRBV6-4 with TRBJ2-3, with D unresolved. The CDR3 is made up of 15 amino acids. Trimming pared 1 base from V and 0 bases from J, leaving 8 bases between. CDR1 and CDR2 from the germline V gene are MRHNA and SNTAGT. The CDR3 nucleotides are TGTGCCAGCAGTGACTATGGCGGTAGCACAGATACGCAGTATTTT. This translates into CASSDYGGSTDTQYF.

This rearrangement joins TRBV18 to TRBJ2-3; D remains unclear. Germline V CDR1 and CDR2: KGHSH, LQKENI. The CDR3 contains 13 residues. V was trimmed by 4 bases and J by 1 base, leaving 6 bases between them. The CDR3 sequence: CASSLPGTDTQYF. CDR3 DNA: TGTGCCAGCTCACTGCCGGGCACAGATACGCAGTATTTT.

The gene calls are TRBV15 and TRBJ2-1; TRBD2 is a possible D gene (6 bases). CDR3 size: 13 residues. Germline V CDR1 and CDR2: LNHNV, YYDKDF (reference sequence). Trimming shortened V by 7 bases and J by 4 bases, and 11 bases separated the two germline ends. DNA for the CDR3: TGTGCCACCACCGGGACTGGTTACAATGAGCAGTTCTTC. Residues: CATTGTGYNEQFF.

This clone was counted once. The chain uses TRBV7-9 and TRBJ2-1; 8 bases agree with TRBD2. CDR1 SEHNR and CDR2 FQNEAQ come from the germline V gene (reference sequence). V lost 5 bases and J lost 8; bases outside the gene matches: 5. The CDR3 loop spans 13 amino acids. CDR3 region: CASSTGTRDEQFF. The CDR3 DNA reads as TGTGCCAGCAGCACCGGGACTAGAGATGAGCAGTTCTTC.

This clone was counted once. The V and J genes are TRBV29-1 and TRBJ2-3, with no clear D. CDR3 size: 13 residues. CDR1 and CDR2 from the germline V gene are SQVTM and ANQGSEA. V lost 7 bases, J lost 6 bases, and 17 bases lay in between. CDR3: CSARIIGGDTQYF. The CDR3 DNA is TGCAGCGCCAGGATCATAGGTGGGGATACGCAGTATTTT.

The CDR3 protein is CATSRDLRTGITDTQYF. The CDR3 nucleotides read TGTGCCACCAGCAGAGATCTTCGGACAGGAATCACAGATACGCAGTATTTT. The V and J genes are TRBV15 and TRBJ2-3; 7 bases are shared with TRBD1. The CDR3 is 17 amino acids. Germline V CDR1 and CDR2: LNHNV, YYDKDF (reference sequence). V was pared by 0 bases and J by 2 bases, with 8 bases of the junction left unmatched. Filled out from reference TRBV15 and TRBJ2-3, the complete variable domain reads DAMVIQNPRYQVTQFGKPVTLSCSQTLNHNVMYWYQQKSSQAPKLLFHYYDKDFNNEADTPDNFQSRRPNTSFCFLDIRSPGLGDTAMYLCATSRDLRTGITDTQYFGPGTRLTVL.

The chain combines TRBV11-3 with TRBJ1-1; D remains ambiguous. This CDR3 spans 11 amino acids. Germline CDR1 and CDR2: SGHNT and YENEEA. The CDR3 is CAVRQNTEAFF. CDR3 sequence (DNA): TGTGCAGTCAGACAGAACACTGAAGCTTTCTTT.

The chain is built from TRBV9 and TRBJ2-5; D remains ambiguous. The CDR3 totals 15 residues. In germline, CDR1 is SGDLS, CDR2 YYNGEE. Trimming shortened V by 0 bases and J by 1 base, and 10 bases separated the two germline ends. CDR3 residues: CASSVAGAAQETQYF. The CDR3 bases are TGTGCCAGCAGCGTAGCTGGAGCAGCCCAAGAGACCCAGTACTTC.

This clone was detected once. The CDR3 region has the DNA TGTGCCAGCAGCTTAGACCCTAGCTTCTCCTACGAGCAGTACTTC. It yields the protein CASSLDPSFSYEQYF. This chain links TRBV11-2 with TRBJ2-7; a weak D match, TRBD2 (5 bases). The V gene's germline CDR1 is SGHAT and CDR2 FQNNGV. V was pared by 0 bases and J by 0 bases, with 9 bases between. This CDR3 spans 15 amino acids.

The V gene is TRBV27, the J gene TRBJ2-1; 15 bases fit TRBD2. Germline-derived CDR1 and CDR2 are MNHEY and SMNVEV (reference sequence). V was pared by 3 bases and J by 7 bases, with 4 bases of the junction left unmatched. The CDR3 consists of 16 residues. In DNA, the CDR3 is TGTGCCAGCAGTTTGGGACTAGCGGGAGGACTGAATGAGCAGTTCTTC. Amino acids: CASSLGLAGGLNEQFF.

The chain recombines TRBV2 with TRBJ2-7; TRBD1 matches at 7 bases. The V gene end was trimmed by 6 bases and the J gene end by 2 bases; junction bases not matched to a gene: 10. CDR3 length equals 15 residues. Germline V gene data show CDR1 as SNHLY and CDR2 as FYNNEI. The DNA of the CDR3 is TGTGCCAGCAGGGCCGGGGCAGGGGGACCCTACGAGCAGTACTTC. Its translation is CASRAGAGGPYEQYF.

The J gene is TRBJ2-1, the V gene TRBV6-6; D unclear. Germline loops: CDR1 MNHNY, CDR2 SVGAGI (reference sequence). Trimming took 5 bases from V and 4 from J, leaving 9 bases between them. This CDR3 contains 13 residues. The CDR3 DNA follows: TGTGCCAGCAGTGACTTGGGTTACAATGAGCAGTTCTTC. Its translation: CASSDLGYNEQFF.

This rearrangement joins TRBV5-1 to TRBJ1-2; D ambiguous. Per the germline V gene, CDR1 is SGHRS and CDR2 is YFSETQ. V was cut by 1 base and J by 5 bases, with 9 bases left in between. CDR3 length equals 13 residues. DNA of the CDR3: TGCGCCAGCAGCTTGCACAGCACTTATGGCTACACCTTC. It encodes CASSLHSTYGYTF.

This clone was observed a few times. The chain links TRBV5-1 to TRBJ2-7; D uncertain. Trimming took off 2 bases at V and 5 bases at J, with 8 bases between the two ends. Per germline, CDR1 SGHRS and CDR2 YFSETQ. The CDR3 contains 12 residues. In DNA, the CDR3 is TGCGCCAGCAGCTTAGGGTGGAACGAGCAGTACTTC. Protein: CASSLGWNEQYF.

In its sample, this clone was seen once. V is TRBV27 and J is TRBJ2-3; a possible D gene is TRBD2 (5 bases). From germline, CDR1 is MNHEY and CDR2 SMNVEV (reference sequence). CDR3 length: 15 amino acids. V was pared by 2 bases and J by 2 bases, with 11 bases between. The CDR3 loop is CASSLVALATDTQYF. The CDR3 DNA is TGTGCCAGCAGTTTAGTAGCGCTTGCCACAGATACGCAGTATTTT.

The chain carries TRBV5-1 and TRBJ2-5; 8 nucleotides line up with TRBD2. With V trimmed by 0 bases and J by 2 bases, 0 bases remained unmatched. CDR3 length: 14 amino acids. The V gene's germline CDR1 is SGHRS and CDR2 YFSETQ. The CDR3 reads CASSLAGGQETQYF. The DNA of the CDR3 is TGCGCCAGCAGCTTGGCGGGAGGGCAAGAGACCCAGTACTTC.

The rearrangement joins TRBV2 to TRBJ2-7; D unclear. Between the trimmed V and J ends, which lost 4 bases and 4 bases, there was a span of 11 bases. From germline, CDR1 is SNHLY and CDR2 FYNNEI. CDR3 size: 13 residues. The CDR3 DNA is TGTGCCAGCAGTGGGTCAGACGAGTACGAGCAGTACTTC. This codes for CASSGSDEYEQYF.

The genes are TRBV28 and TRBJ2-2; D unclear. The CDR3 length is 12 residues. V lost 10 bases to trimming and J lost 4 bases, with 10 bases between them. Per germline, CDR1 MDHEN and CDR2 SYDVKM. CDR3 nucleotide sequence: TGTGCCACCCTGAGAGGCACCGGGGAGCTGTTTTTT. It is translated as CATLRGTGELFF.

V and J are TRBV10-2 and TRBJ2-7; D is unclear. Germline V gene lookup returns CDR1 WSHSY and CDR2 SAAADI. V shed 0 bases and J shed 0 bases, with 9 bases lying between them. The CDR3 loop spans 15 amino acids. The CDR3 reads CASSESWGSSYEQYF. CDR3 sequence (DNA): TGCGCCAGCAGTGAGTCGTGGGGAAGCTCCTACGAGCAGTACTTC.